The next 13 T cell receptor beta chains were all read from a single sample in a study of Graves' ophthalmopathy and Graves' hyperthyroidism. Using RNA transcripts, the TCR beta CDR3 regions were amplified. HTBI primers served in a first-round RT-PCR, which a second-round multiplex PCR followed. A single record per CDR3 protein comes from TCRdb applying MiXCR to the multiplex PCR reads. The sample has about 640,000 distinct CDR3 sequences; about 40% are singletons. The specimen sequenced was peripheral blood. Receptors originate from an adult man with Graves' ophthalmopathy.

This clonotype was seen more than once but under ten times. This rearrangement joins TRBV6-5 to TRBJ1-5; 9 bases are a match to TRBD1. The CDR3 is made up of 16 amino acids. J was trimmed by 3 bases and V by 5 bases; bases with no gene match: 8. Per the germline V gene, CDR1 is MNHEY and CDR2 is SVGAGI. The CDR3 reads CASSPGDRGNNQPQHF. The CDR3 DNA reads TGTGCCAGCAGTCCCGGAGACAGGGGGAACAATCAGCCCCAGCATTTT.

This chain connects TRBV6-6 to TRBJ1-1; D may be TRBD1 (5 bases). The V and J ends lost 4 bases and 2 bases respectively, with 14 bases between them. CDR3 size: 15 residues. Per the germline V gene, CDR1 is MNHNY and CDR2 is SVGAGI (reference sequence). CDR3 residues: CASSWDRTSNTEAFF. CDR3 sequence (DNA): TGTGCCAGCAGTTGGGACCGTACGAGCAACACTGAAGCTTTCTTT.

This clonotype was observed many times. The V and J genes are TRBV15 and TRBJ1-1; D gene uncertain. The V and J ends lost 2 bases and 7 bases respectively, with 11 bases between them. The CDR3 extends over 13 amino acids. The germline gives CDR1 LNHNV, CDR2 YYDKDF (reference sequence). For the CDR3, the DNA is TGTGCCACCAGCAGATTTGGAGGGAGTGAAGCTTTCTTT. Its translation is CATSRFGGSEAFF.

This clonotype was recorded at least ten times. The chain combines TRBV7-2 with TRBJ2-6; D might be TRBD1 (6 bases). The CDR3 has 15 amino acids. CDR1 SGHTA and CDR2 FQGNSA come from the germline V gene. V lost 5 bases and J lost 2, with 10 bases in between. The chain's CDR3 is CASSKYRAGANVLTF. CDR3 in DNA: TGTGCCAGCAGCAAGTACAGGGCTGGGGCCAACGTCCTGACTTTC.

Comments on this clonotype: This could be a read error, since a much larger clone is one nucleotide away. The chain employs TRBV7-6 and TRBJ1-1, with D perhaps matching TRBD1 (5 bases). The CDR3 has 15 residues. V was pared by 7 bases and J by 4 bases, with 19 bases between. Germline V gene data show CDR1 as SGHVS and CDR2 as FNYEAQ. The CDR3 here is CASILHGAASTEAFF. Here the CDR3 DNA reads TGTGCCAGCATTCTCCACGGGGCCGCCAGCACTGAAGCTTTCTTT. Combining the CDR3 with reference TRBV7-6 and TRBJ1-1 gives the whole variable domain GAGVSQSPRYKVTKRGQDVALRCDPISGHVSLYWYRQALGQGPEFLTYFNYEAQQDKSGLPNDRFSAERPEGSISTLTIQRTEQRDSAMYRCASILHGAASTEAFFGQGTRLTVV.

This clonotype was found many times. The chain links TRBV6-4 to TRBJ2-3; 8 nucleotides line up with TRBD1. CDR1 and CDR2 (germline): MRHNA, SNTAGT. The CDR3 has 17 residues. With V trimmed by 3 bases and J by 2 bases, 10 bases remained unmatched. For the CDR3, the DNA is TGTGCCAGCAGTGAGACAGGGGCCAGCGGTCCCACAGATACGCAGTATTTT. It translates to CASSETGASGPTDTQYF.

V is TRBV10-3 and J is TRBJ2-3; 12 bases are shared with TRBD2. Trimming took 11 bases from V and 4 from J; bases not matched to a gene: 10. Germline V lookup: CDR1 ENHRY, CDR2 SYGVKD. This CDR3 region has 15 residues. CDR3 loop: CALRRTSGNPDTQYF. In DNA, the CDR3 is TGTGCCTTAAGAAGGACTAGCGGGAACCCAGATACGCAGTATTTT.

This clonotype was counted many times. V gene TRBV12-3 or TRBV12-4 combines with J gene TRBJ2-7; D not resolved. This CDR3 spans 13 amino acids. The germline V and J ends were trimmed by 2 bases and 3 bases, with 8 bases remaining between them. The DNA of the CDR3 is TGTGCCAGCAGTTTACCGCCGGGCTACGAGCAGTACTTC. It encodes CASSLPPGYEQYF.

The CDR3 here is CAWSVGGNGYTF. The DNA for the CDR3 is TGTGCCTGGAGTGTTGGAGGGAATGGCTACACCTTC. The chain joins TRBV19 to TRBJ1-2; D uncertain. The germline CDR1 and CDR2 sequences are LNHDA and SQIVND (reference sequence). This CDR3 has 12 residues. The V and J ends lost 11 bases and 6 bases respectively, with 16 bases between them.

The rearrangement links TRBV7-8 to TRBJ2-7; no clear D. The CDR3 is made up of 17 amino acids. Germline V gene data show CDR1 as SGHVS and CDR2 as FQNEAQ. With 3 bases removed from V and 3 bases from J, the gap between germline ends came to 21 bases. The CDR3 DNA sequence: TGTGCCAGCAGCTTCAAGGACGGAACAGTAAGGCGCTACGAGCAGTACTTC. Translation gives CASSFKDGTVRRYEQYF.

The CDR3 here is CASYRGVGETQYF. In nucleotides, the CDR3 is TGTGCCAGCTACAGGGGCGTTGGGGAGACCCAGTACTTC. The rearrangement links TRBV12-3 or TRBV12-4 to TRBJ2-5; 7 nucleotides match TRBD1. Trimming removed 8 bases from V and 5 bases from J; junction bases left unmatched: 8. CDR3 length: 13 residues.

This clonotype was detected only a few times. This chain uses TRBV11-2 with TRBJ2-5; possibly TRBD1 for D (6 bases). The CDR3 consists of 15 residues. V was trimmed by 1 base and J by 4 bases, leaving 13 bases between them. Germline lookup yields CDR1 SGHAT and CDR2 FQNNGV. CDR3 in amino acids: CASSLAQGMGETQYF. CDR3 bases: TGTGCCAGCAGCTTAGCTCAGGGGATGGGAGAGACCCAGTACTTC.

This clonotype was seen ten or more times. This chain connects TRBV6-5 to TRBJ2-5; D could derive from TRBD1 or TRBD2 (6 bases each). V lost 3 bases and J 5 bases, leaving 13 bases between the germline ends. The CDR3 extends over 14 amino acids. Germline V gene lookup returns CDR1 MNHEY and CDR2 SVGAGI. The CDR3 region is CASSYWGAVETQYF. The CDR3 nucleotides are TGTGCCAGCAGTTATTGGGGGGCCGTGGAGACCCAGTACTTC.